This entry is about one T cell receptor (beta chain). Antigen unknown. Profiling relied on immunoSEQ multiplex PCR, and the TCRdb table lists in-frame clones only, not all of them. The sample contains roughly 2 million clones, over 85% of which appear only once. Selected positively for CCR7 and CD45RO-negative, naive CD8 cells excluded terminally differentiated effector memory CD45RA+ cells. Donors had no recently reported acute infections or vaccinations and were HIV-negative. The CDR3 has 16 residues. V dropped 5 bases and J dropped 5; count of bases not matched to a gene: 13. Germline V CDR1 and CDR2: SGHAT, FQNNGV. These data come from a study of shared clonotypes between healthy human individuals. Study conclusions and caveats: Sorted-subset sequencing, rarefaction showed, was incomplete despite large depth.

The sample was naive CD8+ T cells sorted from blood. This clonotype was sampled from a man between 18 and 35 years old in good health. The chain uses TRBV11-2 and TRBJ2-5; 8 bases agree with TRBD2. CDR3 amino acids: CASSTLSGSTDETQYF. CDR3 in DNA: TGTGCCAGCAGCACCTTAAGCGGGAGTACCGATGAGACCCAGTACTTC. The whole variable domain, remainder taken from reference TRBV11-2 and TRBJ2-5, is EAGVAQSPRYKIIEKRQSVAFWCNPISGHATLYWYQQILGQGPKLLIQFQNNGVVDDSQLPKDRFSAERLKGVDSTLKIQPAKLEDSAVYLCASSTLSGSTDETQYFGPGTRLLVL.